One sample yielded the 21 T cell receptor beta chains listed below, sequenced in a study of shared T cell receptors in the human thymus. Method: immunoSEQ multiplex PCR; TCRdb's copy keeps in-frame clones and lacks some. The table records some 760,000 clones, approximately 83% of them present only once. This sample was also put to use in a study of human thymus T cells.

Material for sequencing was thymocytes. The receptors originated from a girl less than two years old with a congenital heart defect.

V usage is TRBV19 and J usage is TRBJ1-2; D possibly corresponds to TRBD1 (6 bases). This CDR3 is built from 17 residues. Per germline, CDR1 LNHDA and CDR2 SQIVND (reference sequence). V lost 4 bases and J lost 7, with 25 bases in between. In DNA form, the CDR3 reads TGTGCCAGTAGTAATTCTTCCTCCGACGAGGTAGGGGGTGGCTACACCTTC. This codes for CASSNSSSDEVGGGYTF.

This rearrangement joins TRBV28 to TRBJ1-4; D is possibly TRBD1 (6 bases). The CDR3 runs 16 residues. Germline lookup yields CDR1 MDHEN and CDR2 SYDVKM. V lost 3 bases and J lost 4, with 15 bases in between. The CDR3 sequence: CASSFRTALYNEKLFF. In DNA, the CDR3 is TGTGCCAGCAGTTTCCGGACAGCACTTTATAATGAAAAACTGTTTTTT.

The chain recombines TRBV27 with TRBJ1-2; 9 nucleotides line up with TRBD1. This CDR3 is built from 13 residues. With V trimmed by 8 bases and J by 5 bases, 6 bases remained unmatched. Looked up from germline, CDR1 is MNHEY and CDR2 is SMNVEV (reference sequence). Here the CDR3 DNA reads TGTGCCAGCGGGGACAGGGCGCTTTATGGCTACACCTTC. It translates to CASGDRALYGYTF.

Only one count was recorded for this clone. The J gene is TRBJ2-7, the V gene TRBV6-6; 8 bases align to TRBD2. Germline CDR1 MNHNY, CDR2 SVGAGI (reference sequence). The CDR3 totals 14 residues. The V and J ends lost 7 bases and 2 bases, in that order; junction bases with no gene match: 7. The CDR3 spells CASTPTSAPYEQYF. The CDR3 region has the DNA TGTGCCAGCACCCCGACTAGCGCCCCCTACGAGCAGTACTTC.

This chain uses TRBV6-8 with TRBJ1-1, with D hard to call. CDR3 size: 11 residues. Trimming removed 6 bases at V and 1 base at J, with 3 bases between. In germline, CDR1 is MNHGY, CDR2 SAAAGT. CDR3 sequence reads: CASSGNTEAFF. The CDR3, as DNA: TGTGCCAGCAGCGGGAACACTGAAGCTTTCTTT.

V and J are TRBV7-8 and TRBJ2-3; possibly TRBD2 for D (6 bases). Germline CDR1 SGHVS, CDR2 FQNEAQ. This CDR3 has 11 amino acids. V dropped 5 bases and J dropped 8 bases, with 8 bases sitting between them. The CDR3 spells CASSPGGTQYF. The DNA for the CDR3 is TGTGCCAGCAGCCCCGGGGGTACGCAGTATTTT.

J is TRBJ1-6 and V is TRBV5-5; D is perhaps TRBD1 (6 bases). The germline V gene has CDR1 SGHKS and CDR2 YYEKEE (reference sequence). With 3 bases removed from V and 10 bases from J, the gap between germline ends came to 17 bases. The CDR3 is 15 residues long. CDR3 in amino acids: CASSSTGTSESPLHF. CDR3 in DNA: TGTGCCAGCAGCTCGACGGGGACAAGTGAATCACCCCTCCACTTT.

This clone was seen more than once but under ten times. The chain joins TRBV19 to TRBJ1-5; 7 bases agree with TRBD1. J was trimmed by 9 bases and V by 10 bases; bases with no gene match: 18. This CDR3 has 15 residues. Looked up from germline, CDR1 is LNHDA and CDR2 is SQIVND (reference sequence). CDR3 in amino acids: CATYPTGRPLGPQHF. The CDR3 bases are TGTGCCACCTACCCGACAGGGAGACCCCTAGGGCCCCAGCATTTT.

The chain employs TRBV5-4 and TRBJ1-1; D might be TRBD1 (5 bases). The germline CDR1 and CDR2 sequences are SGHNT and YYREEE (reference sequence). Trimming cost V 4 bases and J 4 bases, with 20 bases left between them. The CDR3 extends over 16 amino acids. CDR3 nucleotide sequence: TGTGCCAGCAGCCCCGGAGGTCGGGGACTGCTCACTGAAGCTTTCTTT. This codes for CASSPGGRGLLTEAFF.

The genes are TRBV7-2 and TRBJ1-2, with D maybe TRBD1 (5 bases). V lost 5 bases, J lost 3 bases, and 19 bases lay in between. Germline V gene data show CDR1 as SGHTA and CDR2 as FQGNSA. There are 16 residues in the CDR3. This chain's CDR3 is CASSPNGGSVDYGYTF. CDR3 DNA sequence: TGTGCCAGCAGCCCTAACGGGGGGTCTGTCGACTATGGCTACACCTTC.

This clone was seen once. The chain is built from TRBV13 and TRBJ1-2, with 9 bases matching TRBD1. With 2 bases clipped from V and 1 base from J, the junction kept 8 bases outside the gene matches. The CDR3 covers 17 residues. Germline CDR1 PRHDT, CDR2 FYEKMQ (reference sequence). CDR3 DNA sequence: TGTGCCAGCAGCTTAACCCCCGCGACAGGGGGTAACTATGGCTACACCTTC. Protein sequence: CASSLTPATGGNYGYTF.

CDR3 region: CAWCGDGMTEAFF. The CDR3 region has the DNA TGTGCCTGGTGCGGGGATGGGATGACTGAAGCTTTCTTT. V is TRBV30 and J is TRBJ1-1, with no clear D. The V end was cut by 5 bases, the J end by 5 bases, with 15 bases between. Germline V lookup: CDR1 GTSNPN, CDR2 SVGIG (reference sequence). The CDR3 length is 13 residues.

The chain carries TRBV28 and TRBJ1-1; a weak D match, TRBD1 (5 bases). Germline CDR1 is MDHEN and CDR2 is SYDVKM. The germline V and J ends were trimmed by 3 bases and 9 bases, with 20 bases remaining between them. The CDR3 runs to 15 residues. The chain's CDR3 is CASSFINPGNFQAFF. For the CDR3, the DNA is TGTGCCAGCAGTTTTATCAATCCAGGGAACTTTCAAGCTTTCTTT.

V gene TRBV5-4 combines with J gene TRBJ2-3; 8 nucleotides match TRBD2. Trimming removed 2 bases from V and 5 bases from J; junction bases left unmatched: 4. Germline V gene data show CDR1 as SGHNT and CDR2 as YYREEE (reference sequence). The CDR3 extends over 14 amino acids. CDR3 loop: CASSFDTSGDTQYF. CDR3 in DNA: TGTGCCAGCAGCTTTGATACTAGCGGAGATACGCAGTATTTT.

J is TRBJ2-7 and V is TRBV18; 8 positions agree with TRBD1. V shed 0 bases, J shed 7 bases, and the junction held 8 bases outside the gene matches. The CDR3 sequence is 15 residues long. Germline assignment: CDR1 KGHSH and CDR2 LQKENI. As DNA, the CDR3 is TGTGCCAGCTCACCACCGGCAGGGGGCTTTGGGGAGCAGTACTTC. This sequence encodes CASSPPAGGFGEQYF. Variable domain in full (rest from reference TRBV18 and TRBJ2-7): NAGVMQNPRHLVRRRGQEARLRCSPMKGHSHVYWYRQLPEEGLKFMVYLQKENIIDESGMPKERFSAEFPKEGPSILRIQQVVRGDSAAYFCASSPPAGGFGEQYFGPGTRLTVT.

This rearrangement joins TRBV28 to TRBJ1-2, with a weak D call TRBD1 (5 bases). The CDR3 length is 14 residues. With 1 base removed from V and 3 bases from J, the gap between germline ends came to 9 bases. CDR1 and CDR2 from the germline V gene are MDHEN and SYDVKM. CDR3 in DNA: TGTGCCAGCAGTTTATTTTGGGGGGACTATGGCTACACCTTC. Its translation is CASSLFWGDYGYTF.

V is TRBV6-5 and J is TRBJ1-2; D ambiguous. Germline-derived CDR1 and CDR2 are MNHEY and SVGAGI. Trimming took 10 bases from V and 2 from J, leaving 11 bases between them. This CDR3 region has 12 residues. The CDR3 DNA reads as TGTGCCACACACCGAGGGAACTATGGCTACACCTTC. This sequence encodes CATHRGNYGYTF.

This clone was observed a handful of times. This chain joins TRBV7-6 and TRBJ1-2; 9 bases match TRBD1. V lost 4 bases to trimming and J lost 6 bases; unmatched junction nucleotides: 15. There are 17 residues in the CDR3. Germline CDR1 SGHVS, CDR2 FNYEAQ. The CDR3 loop reads CASSSVDRGANMDGYTF. The DNA for the CDR3 is TGTGCCAGCAGCTCTGTCGACAGGGGGGCAAATATGGATGGCTACACCTTC.

This clone was found once. The V gene is TRBV7-2, the J gene TRBJ1-6, with unresolved D. Deletions cut 5 bases from V and 5 bases from J, with 13 bases between. This CDR3 is built from 15 residues. Germline V gives CDR1 SGHTA, CDR2 FQGNSA. CDR3 residues: CASSPRSFDNSPLHF. CDR3 DNA: TGTGCCAGCAGCCCCCGTTCGTTTGATAATTCACCCCTCCACTTT.

The CDR3 is CASSVGQASRLIRPQHF. The CDR3 nucleotides read TGTGCCAGTAGCGTGGGACAGGCCTCGCGGCTCATTCGGCCCCAGCATTTT. This sequence joins TRBV19 and TRBJ1-5, with TRBD1 identical over 8 bases. After removal of 6 bases from V and 9 bases from J, the junction contained 19 bases not matched to a gene. Germline V gene lookup returns CDR1 LNHDA and CDR2 SQIVND (reference sequence). CDR3 length equals 17 residues.

CDR3 sequence reads: CASSLGRQGGETQYF. The CDR3 DNA follows: TGTGCCAGCAGCTTAGGAAGACAGGGGGGCGAGACCCAGTACTTC. This chain uses TRBV7-6 with TRBJ2-5; 9 nucleotides line up with TRBD1. Looked up from germline, CDR1 is SGHVS and CDR2 is FNYEAQ. The CDR3 is made up of 15 amino acids. The trim removed 1 base at V and 5 bases at J, leaving 5 bases unmatched.